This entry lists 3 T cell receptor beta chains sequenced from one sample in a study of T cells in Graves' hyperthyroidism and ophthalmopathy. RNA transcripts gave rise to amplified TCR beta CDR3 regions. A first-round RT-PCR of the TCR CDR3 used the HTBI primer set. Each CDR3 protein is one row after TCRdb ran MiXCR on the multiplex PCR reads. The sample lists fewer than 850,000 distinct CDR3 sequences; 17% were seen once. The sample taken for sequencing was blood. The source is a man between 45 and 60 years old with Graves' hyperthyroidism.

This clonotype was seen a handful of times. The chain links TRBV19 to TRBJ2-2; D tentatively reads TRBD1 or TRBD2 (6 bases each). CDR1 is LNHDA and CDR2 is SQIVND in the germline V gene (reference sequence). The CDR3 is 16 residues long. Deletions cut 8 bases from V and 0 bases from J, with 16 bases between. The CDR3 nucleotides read TGTGCCAGTCGGGGGCTTGGGACAACGAACACCGGGGAGCTGTTTTTT. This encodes CASRGLGTTNTGELFF.

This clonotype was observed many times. The DNA for the CDR3 is TGTGCCATCAGTGCGACAGGGCAAAACTATGGCTACACCTTC. Its protein is CAISATGQNYGYTF. The chain has TRBV10-3 and TRBJ1-2, with 7 nucleotides matching TRBD1. This CDR3 is 14 amino acids long. CDR1 is ENHRY and CDR2 is SYGVKD in the germline V gene. V trimming: 4 bases; J trimming: 2 bases; junction bases outside the gene matches: 4.

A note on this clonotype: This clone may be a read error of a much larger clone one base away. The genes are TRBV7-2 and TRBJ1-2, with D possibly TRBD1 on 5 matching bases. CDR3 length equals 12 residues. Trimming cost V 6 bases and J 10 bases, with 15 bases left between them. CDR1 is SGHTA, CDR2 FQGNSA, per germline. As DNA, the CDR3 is TGTGCCAGCAGGGGGACGTGGCGCGACTACACCTTC. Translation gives CASRGTWRDYTF.